Sequencing of this T cell receptor beta chain was carried out in a study of OX40 agonist ivuxolimab in advanced cancers. On the study more broadly: As their treatment, patients were administered ivuxolimab, an agonistic anti-OX40 (CD134) antibody. A male proportion of around 86% was recorded, with mean age approximately 64 years and range about 23 to 90.

Sequenced by immunoSEQ multiplex PCR; TCRdb stores in-frame clones only, minus some. This sample has fewer than 85,000 clones; 80% to 90% occur once, and the top ten carry under 0.65%. V trimming: 6 bases; J trimming: 0 bases; junction bases outside the gene matches: 9. The CDR3 is 16 amino acids. Looked up from germline, CDR1 is GTSNPN and CDR2 is SVGIG (reference sequence). Study-wide findings and caveats: It was also the case that some nonresponders had low normalized T-cell clonal expansion.

As to this clone: Its antigen is unidentified.

The clonotype comes from an adult with an advanced solid tumor such as melanoma, head and neck, liver or kidney cancer. The input for sequencing was CD4+ or CD8+ T cells sorted from blood, taken in a trial of the OX40 agonist ivuxolimab. J is TRBJ2-1 and V is TRBV30; the match to TRBD2 covers 9 bases. The CDR3 nucleotides read TGTGCCTGCCGGGCTAGCGGGGTTAGCTCCTACAATGAGCAGTTCTTC. Its translation is CACRASGVSSYNEQFF.